Here is one T cell receptor beta chain with its context. No antigen is known for it. This entry comes from a study of T cell responses to AZD1222 COVID-19 vaccine. This table comes from immunoSEQ multiplex PCR, and its TCRdb copy is limited to in-frame clones, with some not included. The data hold some 100,000 clones, with 85% to 90% observed a single time. Study-wide findings and caveats: No repertoire was sampled before or during the peak T cell response, only after it. Spike-wide coverage was observed for vaccine-associated CD4 TCRs, with dominant responses at 160-218 and 743-854. Among AZD1222 vaccinees, only six were seropositive at baseline.

There are 13 residues in the CDR3. V shed 6 bases and J shed 8 bases, with 14 bases lying between them. The TCR sequence derives from an adult in good health. V is TRBV12-3 or TRBV12-4 and J is TRBJ2-1; a possible D gene is TRBD2 (5 bases). Sequenced material: peripheral blood, taken on day 0 of AZD1222 vaccination. This CDR3 is CASSSGTVDEQFF. In nucleotides, the CDR3 is TGTGCCAGCAGCTCGGGAACCGTAGATGAGCAGTTCTTC.